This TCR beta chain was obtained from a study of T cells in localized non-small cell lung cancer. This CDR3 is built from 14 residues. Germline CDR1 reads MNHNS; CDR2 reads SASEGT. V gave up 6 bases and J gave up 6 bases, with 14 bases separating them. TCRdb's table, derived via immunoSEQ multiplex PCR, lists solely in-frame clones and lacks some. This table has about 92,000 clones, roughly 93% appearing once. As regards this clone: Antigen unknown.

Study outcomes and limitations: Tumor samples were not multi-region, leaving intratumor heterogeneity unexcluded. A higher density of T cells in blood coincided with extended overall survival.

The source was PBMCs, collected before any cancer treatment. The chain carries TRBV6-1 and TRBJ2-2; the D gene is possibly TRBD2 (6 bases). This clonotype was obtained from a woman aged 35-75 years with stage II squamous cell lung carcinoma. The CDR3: CASRRTRGSGELFF. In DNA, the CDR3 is TGTGCCAGCAGGAGGACCCGGGGGTCCGGGGAGCTGTTTTTT.